A single sample is the source of the 30 T cell receptor beta chains below, sequenced in a study of cytomegalovirus exposure and HLA in healthy donors. A multiplex PCR was run with 60 Vbeta primers and 13 Jbeta primers. Clones were sequenced by immunoSEQ multiplex PCR, and TCRdb holds only the in-frame ones, with some missing. The repertoire holds about 96,000 clones, with under 85% as singletons. What was sequenced was PBMCs. Receptor source: a man aged 45 to 65 in good health and CMV-seropositive.

The sample holds one count of this clone. The V call is TRBV4-1, the J call TRBJ2-3; 9 bases match TRBD1. The CDR3 consists of 18 residues. Germline CDR1 reads MGHRA; CDR2 reads YSYEKL. The ends lost 0 bases at V and 5 bases at J; junction bases unmatched: 12. The CDR3 bases are TGCGCCAGCAGCCAAGATACCCAGACAGGGGGAGGAAGAGATACGCAGTATTTT. The encoded protein is CASSQDTQTGGGRDTQYF.

The CDR3 coding sequence is TGTGCCAGCAGCTTATCCGAGACAGGCACCAATGAGCAGTTCTTC. Encoded protein: CASSLSETGTNEQFF. V is TRBV7-2 and J is TRBJ2-1; maybe TRBD1 (6 bases). Germline V gives CDR1 SGHTA, CDR2 FQGNSA. The CDR3 loop spans 15 amino acids. V was clipped by 2 bases and J by 6 bases, with 14 bases between them.

This chain joins TRBV7-9 and TRBJ2-2; D gene ambiguous. Germline V gene data show CDR1 as SEHNR and CDR2 as FQNEAQ (reference sequence). This CDR3 contains 14 residues. Trimming stripped 0 bases from V and 6 bases from J, with 8 bases between. The CDR3 region is CASSLAESPGELFF. CDR3 nucleotide sequence: TGTGCCAGCAGCTTAGCCGAGTCACCCGGGGAGCTGTTTTTT.

The rearrangement joins TRBV7-2 to TRBJ2-2; 9 nucleotides line up with TRBD2. The CDR3 runs 13 residues. From germline, CDR1 is SGHTA and CDR2 FQGNSA. V gave up 4 bases and J gave up 8 bases; unmatched junction bases: 2. The CDR3 coding sequence is TGTGCCAGCAGCTCCGGACTAGCGGGGGAGCTGTTTTTT. It is translated as CASSSGLAGELFF.

This clone appeared many times. The rearrangement uses TRBV6-1 and TRBJ1-1; 7 bases match TRBD1. Germline CDR1 and CDR2: MNHNS and SASEGT. CDR3 length: 14 amino acids. The junction had 9 bases not matched to a gene; V was cut back by 10 bases and J by 1 base. The CDR3 here is CANHPNRGNTEAFF. The CDR3 DNA sequence: TGTGCCAACCATCCAAACAGGGGGAACACTGAAGCTTTCTTT.

Regarding this clone: One junction end disagrees with the germline gene, perhaps due to a read error. This chain joins TRBV6-5 and TRBJ1-2; 11 bases are shared with TRBD1. This CDR3 comprises 16 residues. Germline V gene lookup returns CDR1 MNHEY and CDR2 SVGAGI. In DNA form, the CDR3 reads TGTGCCAGCAGTTACTCGACGGACAGGGGGCACTATGGCTACCCCTTC. It codes for CASSYSTDRGHYGYPF.

This clone appeared once. The chain is built from TRBV5-1 and TRBJ2-5; D unclear. With 4 bases removed from V and 3 bases from J, the gap between germline ends came to 10 bases. Germline lookup yields CDR1 SGHRS and CDR2 YFSETQ. The CDR3 consists of 13 residues. CDR3 protein: CASSPVAKETQYF. The CDR3 DNA sequence: TGCGCCAGCAGCCCCGTGGCAAAAGAGACCCAGTACTTC.

V usage is TRBV7-9 and J usage is TRBJ1-4, with D hard to call. V was cut by 4 bases and J by 7 bases, with 7 bases left in between. There are 12 residues in the CDR3. The germline V gene encodes CDR1 SEHNR and CDR2 FQNEAQ (reference sequence). CDR3 amino acids: CASSSRSEKLFF. CDR3 nucleotides: TGTGCCAGCAGCTCGCGTTCTGAAAAACTGTTTTTT.

The rearrangement uses TRBV11-2 and TRBJ1-2; D gene uncertain. The germline gives CDR1 SGHAT, CDR2 FQNNGV. This CDR3 region has 15 residues. The V and J ends lost 1 base and 2 bases respectively, with 11 bases between them. CDR3 amino acids: CASSLADRRNYGYTF. The CDR3 DNA reads TGTGCCAGCAGCTTAGCTGACCGCAGGAACTATGGCTACACCTTC.

Comment on this clone: At one boundary the junction diverges from the germline segment, which might be a read error. The chain has TRBV29-1 and TRBJ2-7; TRBD1 is a possible D gene (5 bases). The CDR3 loop spans 12 amino acids. Germline V CDR1 and CDR2: SQVTM, ANQGSEA. The CDR3 nucleotides read TGCGGCGTCACGGACACGTTCGACGAGCAGTACTTC. This sequence encodes CGVTDTFDEQYF.

This chain links TRBV5-4 with TRBJ2-7; 8 nucleotides match TRBD2. CDR1 and CDR2 from the germline V gene are SGHNT and YYREEE (reference sequence). V was pared by 4 bases and J by 6 bases, with 6 bases of the junction left unmatched. CDR3 length: 13 amino acids. CDR3 region: CASSLGLGAEQYF. The CDR3 coding sequence is TGTGCCAGCAGCCTGGGACTAGGAGCCGAGCAGTACTTC.

The chain is built from TRBV29-1 and TRBJ2-3; TRBD2 might be the D (7 bases). Germline V gene sequence: CDR1 SQVTM, CDR2 ANQGSEA. This CDR3 is 14 amino acids long. Trimming stripped 3 bases from V and 4 bases from J, with 14 bases between. CDR3 sequence reads: CSVDEGGSADTQYF. In DNA, the CDR3 is TGCAGCGTTGATGAGGGGGGGAGCGCAGATACGCAGTATTTT.

The chain links TRBV6-1 to TRBJ2-5, with 10 bases matching TRBD1. The J call may not be correct, given that the DNA end is closer to TRBJ2-7. The germline V gene encodes CDR1 MNHNS and CDR2 SASEGT. The length of the CDR3 is 14 residues. CDR3 sequence (DNA): TGTGCCAGCAGCCGAGACAGGGGGCCCTCCGAGCAGTACTTC. Protein sequence: CASSRDRGPSEQYF.

This clone is a singleton in its sample. This rearrangement joins TRBV30 to TRBJ2-4, with 7 bases identical to TRBD1. This CDR3 region has 14 residues. V shed 0 bases, J shed 1 base, and the junction held 0 bases outside the gene matches. Looked up from germline, CDR1 is GTSNPN and CDR2 is SVGIG (reference sequence). The CDR3 reads CAWSVQGAKNIQYF. For the CDR3, the DNA is TGTGCCTGGAGTGTACAGGGGGCCAAAAACATTCAGTACTTC.

This rearrangement joins TRBV7-9 to TRBJ2-3, with 9 bases lining up with TRBD1. The V segment lost 5 bases and the J segment 0 bases; nucleotides outside the gene matches: 6. Germline values: CDR1 SEHNR, CDR2 FQNEAQ (reference sequence). This CDR3 contains 16 residues. This chain's CDR3 is CASSQGQGTSTDTQYF. The DNA of the CDR3 is TGTGCCAGCAGCCAGGGACAGGGAACTAGCACAGATACGCAGTATTTT.

The chain carries TRBV6-5 and TRBJ2-2; D unresolved. The CDR3 extends over 16 amino acids. Trimming stripped 0 bases from V and 0 bases from J, with 8 bases between. Germline CDR1 MNHEY, CDR2 SVGAGI. CDR3 loop: CASSYSNSPNTGELFF. The DNA of the CDR3 is TGTGCCAGCAGTTACTCGAACTCCCCGAACACCGGGGAGCTGTTTTTT.

This chain links TRBV2 with TRBJ1-1, with 7 positions matching TRBD1. With 6 bases clipped from V and 7 bases from J, the junction kept 11 bases outside the gene matches. Per the germline V gene, CDR1 is SNHLY and CDR2 is FYNNEI. The CDR3 spans 14 residues. CDR3 nucleotide sequence: TGTGCCAGCAGGCAAAAGGCAGGGGGACTTGAAGCTTTCTTT. Residues: CASRQKAGGLEAFF.

This chain links TRBV5-6 with TRBJ1-2, with a weak D call TRBD1 (5 bases). This CDR3 has 13 residues. Per germline, CDR1 SGHDT and CDR2 YYEEEE. V was cut by 3 bases and J by 2 bases, with 8 bases left in between. The CDR3 region has the DNA TGTGCCAGCAGCTCTGACAGCAACTATGGCTACACCTTC. Its translation is CASSSDSNYGYTF.

The chain employs TRBV13 and TRBJ2-7; 12 nucleotides line up with TRBD1. The CDR3 is made up of 15 amino acids. Germline V gene sequence: CDR1 PRHDT, CDR2 FYEKMQ (reference sequence). V trimming: 5 bases; J trimming: 3 bases; junction bases outside the gene matches: 5. The CDR3 coding sequence is TGTGCCAGCAGCCCGGGACAGGGGGCCCACTACGAGCAGTACTTC. It is translated as CASSPGQGAHYEQYF.

V is TRBV19 and J is TRBJ1-1, with TRBD1 matching 9 bases. The CDR3 loop spans 16 amino acids. V was clipped by 5 bases and J by 0 bases; unmatched bases: 7. Germline V lookup: CDR1 LNHDA, CDR2 SQIVND (reference sequence). CDR3 DNA sequence: TGTGCCAGTAGTGTACAGGGGGCGCGTATGAACACTGAAGCTTTCTTT. Translated: CASSVQGARMNTEAFF.

The CDR3 coding sequence is TGCGCCAGCAGCCAACCTAGCGGGGTATGCTCCTACGAGCAGTACTTC. Its translation: CASSQPSGVCSYEQYF. This chain joins TRBV4-3 and TRBJ2-7, with 9 bases matching TRBD2. The CDR3 loop spans 16 amino acids. J lost 0 bases, V lost 2 bases, and 5 bases had no gene match. In germline, CDR1 is LGHNA, CDR2 YSLEER.

The CDR3 region is CASSVEGTGRREQFF. The CDR3 bases are TGTGCCAGCAGCGTAGAAGGGACAGGGCGGCGTGAGCAGTTCTTC. The rearrangement links TRBV9 to TRBJ2-1; 9 bases line up with TRBD1. This CDR3 comprises 15 residues. With 0 bases clipped from V and 9 bases from J, the junction kept 7 bases outside the gene matches. The germline gives CDR1 SGDLS, CDR2 YYNGEE.

This chain links TRBV15 with TRBJ2-7; 7 bases agree with TRBD1. Germline V gene data show CDR1 as LNHNV and CDR2 as YYDKDF (reference sequence). V shed 0 bases and J 3 bases; nucleotides not matched to a gene: 5. This CDR3 is 15 amino acids long. The CDR3: CATSREWGQNYEQYF. In DNA, the CDR3 is TGTGCCACCAGCAGAGAATGGGGACAGAACTACGAGCAGTACTTC.

The gene calls are TRBV28 and TRBJ2-7, with 7 bases fitting TRBD1. Germline V gene sequence: CDR1 MDHEN, CDR2 SYDVKM. The CDR3 loop spans 13 amino acids. V lost 7 bases, J lost 3 bases, and 6 bases stayed unmatched. For the CDR3, the DNA is TGTGCCAGCACCCAGGGGGATCGCTACGAGCAGTACTTC. Its protein is CASTQGDRYEQYF.

This clone was detected once. This chain joins TRBV4-1 and TRBJ1-1, with a weak D call TRBD1 (5 bases). Germline CDR1 and CDR2: MGHRA and YSYEKL. Trimming removed 1 base from V and 5 bases from J, with 14 bases in between. The CDR3 is 15 amino acids. The CDR3 protein is CASSQASGAGTEAFF. The CDR3 DNA sequence: TGCGCCAGCAGCCAAGCGTCTGGGGCGGGGACTGAAGCTTTCTTT.

The chain uses TRBV7-2 and TRBJ2-6; D is possibly TRBD1 (5 bases). The V and J ends lost 1 base and 2 bases respectively, with 12 bases between them. CDR1 is SGHTA, CDR2 FQGNSA, per germline. This CDR3 has 17 amino acids. CDR3 in DNA: TGTGCCAGCAGCTTAGTAGCAGGGCAAGCTGGGGCCAACGTCCTGACTTTC. It codes for CASSLVAGQAGANVLTF.

This clone was picked up a small number of times. The chain carries TRBV6-1 and TRBJ1-4, with D unresolved. Deletions cut 0 bases from V and 4 bases from J, with 9 bases between. The germline V gene encodes CDR1 MNHNS and CDR2 SASEGT. CDR3 length equals 15 residues. This CDR3 reads CASSEAGLINEKLFF. CDR3 DNA: TGTGCCAGCAGTGAAGCAGGACTGATTAATGAAAAACTGTTTTTT.

This clone was picked up one time. V gene TRBV6-5 combines with J gene TRBJ1-2; D is unclear. V gave up 5 bases and J gave up 2 bases, with 9 bases separating them. From germline, CDR1 is MNHEY and CDR2 SVGAGI. The CDR3 is 13 residues long. The CDR3 sequence: CASSPYGNYGYTF. CDR3 bases: TGTGCCAGCAGTCCATACGGGAACTATGGCTACACCTTC.

About this clone: At one of its ends the junction is not consistent with the germline gene, which may arise from a read error. The V and J genes are TRBV19 and TRBJ1-2; D perhaps matches TRBD1 (5 bases). CDR3 size: 13 residues. Germline V gives CDR1 LNHDA, CDR2 SQIVND (reference sequence). The CDR3 reads CASSRGGDYGYPF. The CDR3 DNA sequence: TGTGCCAGTAGTCGGGGCGGGGACTATGGCTACCCCTTC. Complete variable domain (other parts from reference TRBV19 and TRBJ1-2): DGGITQSPKYLFRKEGQNVTLSCEQNLNHDAMYWYRQDPGQGLRLIYYSQIVNDFQKGDIAEGYSVSREKKESFPLTVTSAQKNPTAFYLCASSRGGDYGYPFGSGTRLTVV.

The chain links TRBV15 to TRBJ1-6; D is unclear. V lost 0 bases, J lost 10 bases, and 13 bases lay in between. The germline V gene encodes CDR1 LNHNV and CDR2 YYDKDF (reference sequence). The CDR3 extends over 15 amino acids. CDR3 DNA: TGTGCCACCAGCAGAGATTCGGGGTATCGATCACCCCTCCACTTT. Its translation: CATSRDSGYRSPLHF.